These 23 T cell receptor beta chains originate from one sample sequenced in a study of OX40 agonist ivuxolimab in advanced cancers. Assay used: immunoSEQ multiplex PCR; TCRdb lists only in-frame clones, some missing. This table holds nearly 80,000 clones, 70% to 90% found once. The input for sequencing was CD4+ or CD8+ T cells sorted from blood, taken in a trial of the OX40 agonist ivuxolimab. The receptors were sampled from an adult with an advanced solid tumor such as melanoma, head and neck, liver or kidney cancer.

V is TRBV15 and J is TRBJ1-1, with 8 bases fitting TRBD1. V dropped 5 bases and J dropped 4; count of bases not matched to a gene: 3. Germline V gives CDR1 LNHNV, CDR2 YYDKDF (reference sequence). The CDR3 consists of 13 residues. In nucleotides, the CDR3 is TGTGCCACCAGCGGAACAGGGGGCACTGAAGCTTTCTTT. Its translation: CATSGTGGTEAFF.

This clone showed up just once. The V and J genes are TRBV2 and TRBJ1-4, with 9 bases fitting TRBD1. Germline V CDR1 and CDR2: SNHLY, FYNNEI. V lost 4 bases, J lost 8 bases, and 14 bases stayed unmatched. The CDR3 length is 17 residues. CDR3 loop: CASSVSLRTGVNEKLFF. CDR3 DNA: TGTGCCAGCAGTGTATCCCTTAGGACAGGGGTTAACGAAAAACTGTTTTTT.

V usage is TRBV14 and J usage is TRBJ2-1; 7 nucleotides align to TRBD1. The CDR3 sequence is 14 residues long. The germline gives CDR1 SGHDN, CDR2 FVKESK. Unmatched junction bases numbered 4, after V lost 1 base and J lost 7 bases. CDR3 DNA sequence: TGTGCCAGCAGCCAAGCCCGGGACAGTAATGAGCAGTTCTTC. Translating gives CASSQARDSNEQFF.

This clone was counted only a few times. The rearrangement uses TRBV7-2 and TRBJ2-5; D possibly corresponds to TRBD1 (6 bases). V was trimmed by 0 bases and J by 4 bases, leaving 12 bases between them. This CDR3 has 15 amino acids. Germline values: CDR1 SGHTA, CDR2 FQGNSA. The CDR3 spells CASSLARGVGETQYF. In DNA, the CDR3 is TGTGCCAGCAGCTTAGCCAGGGGTGTTGGAGAGACCCAGTACTTC.

The chain joins TRBV2 to TRBJ2-7, with 7 bases lining up with TRBD1. Germline values: CDR1 SNHLY, CDR2 FYNNEI. CDR3 length equals 14 residues. The V gene end was trimmed by 5 bases and the J gene end by 7 bases; junction bases not matched to a gene: 11. CDR3 residues: CASSLGQAPLEQYF. The CDR3, as DNA: TGTGCCAGCAGTCTAGGACAGGCCCCGTTGGAGCAGTACTTC.

The chain joins TRBV7-9 to TRBJ2-1; D is undetermined. Germline assignment: CDR1 SEHNR and CDR2 FQNEAQ (reference sequence). With 4 bases removed from V and 6 bases from J, the gap between germline ends came to 7 bases. CDR3 size: 12 residues. The CDR3: CASSSVVNEQFF. Here the CDR3 DNA reads TGTGCCAGCAGCTCAGTCGTCAATGAGCAGTTCTTC.

The rearrangement joins TRBV30 to TRBJ2-5, with D tentatively TRBD1 or TRBD2 (7 bases each). The V gene's germline CDR1 is GTSNPN and CDR2 SVGIG (reference sequence). This CDR3 is 13 amino acids long. V lost 2 bases to trimming and J lost 5 bases, with 12 bases between them. The CDR3 DNA reads as TGTGCCTGGAGTCCAGGGGGGGGCGAGACCCAGTACTTC. It encodes CAWSPGGGETQYF.

V is TRBV7-2 and J is TRBJ1-6; possible D gene TRBD1, 5 bases. V gave up 1 base and J gave up 7 bases, with 11 bases separating them. The CDR3 has 15 residues. Germline loops: CDR1 SGHTA, CDR2 FQGNSA. CDR3 in amino acids: CASSLDAQANSPLHF. The CDR3 DNA reads TGTGCCAGCAGCTTAGACGCACAGGCCAATTCACCCCTCCACTTT.

As DNA, the CDR3 is TGTGCCAGCAGCTTAGCGAAGGGCTCCTACAATGAGCAGTTCTTC. Translation gives CASSLAKGSYNEQFF. V is TRBV7-6 and J is TRBJ2-1, with D unclear. CDR1 is SGHVS, CDR2 FNYEAQ, per germline. V was trimmed by 0 bases and J by 0 bases, leaving 6 bases between them. There are 15 residues in the CDR3.

The chain combines TRBV6-6 with TRBJ2-2, with D maybe TRBD1 (5 bases). Germline V gene data show CDR1 as MNHNY and CDR2 as SVGAGI (reference sequence). The CDR3 runs to 12 residues. V lost 8 bases and J lost 5, with 9 bases in between. This CDR3 is CASQGITGELFF. Written as DNA, the CDR3 is TGTGCCAGCCAGGGTATAACCGGGGAGCTGTTTTTT.

The chain recombines TRBV7-2 with TRBJ2-7; 7 bases fit TRBD2. This CDR3 is built from 15 residues. Per germline, CDR1 SGHTA and CDR2 FQGNSA. V shed 2 bases and J 2 bases; nucleotides not matched to a gene: 6. The chain's CDR3 is CASSLSLAHTYEQYF. CDR3 DNA: TGTGCCAGCAGCTTATCACTAGCGCACACCTACGAGCAGTACTTC.

V gene TRBV6-1 combines with J gene TRBJ2-1; 7 nucleotides agree with TRBD2. The CDR3 length is 15 residues. Trimming removed 4 bases from V and 5 bases from J; junction bases left unmatched: 8. Germline loops: CDR1 MNHNS, CDR2 SASEGT. DNA for the CDR3: TGTGCCAGCAGTGTCTCCCACGCGGGGGACAATGAGCAGTTCTTC. It yields the protein CASSVSHAGDNEQFF.

This chain links TRBV6-6 with TRBJ2-1; 13 bases fit TRBD2. Germline-derived CDR1 and CDR2 are MNHNY and SVGAGI (reference sequence). After removal of 4 bases from V and 8 bases from J, the junction contained 5 bases not matched to a gene. The CDR3 has 15 residues. In DNA, the CDR3 is TGTGCCAGCAGTTCCACTAGCGGGGGGGTATATGAGCAGTTCTTC. Its protein product is CASSSTSGGVYEQFF.

The V gene is TRBV7-3, the J gene TRBJ2-1; TRBD2 aligns across 12 bases. The V gene's germline CDR1 is SGHTA and CDR2 FQGTGA. V lost 6 bases and J lost 7; bases outside the gene matches: 7. The CDR3 has 15 residues. CDR3: CASRLTSGSKNEQFF. The CDR3 nucleotides read TGTGCCAGCAGGTTGACTAGCGGGAGTAAAAATGAGCAGTTCTTC. The variable domain in full, with the rest retrieved from reference TRBV7-3 and TRBJ2-1, is GAGVSQTPSNKVTEKGKYVELRCDPISGHTALYWYRQSLGQGPEFLIYFQGTGAADDSGLPNDRFFAVRPEGSVSTLKIQRTERGDSAVYLCASRLTSGSKNEQFFGPGTRLTVL.

The rearrangement links TRBV7-2 to TRBJ2-1; 11 nucleotides agree with TRBD2. The germline V gene encodes CDR1 SGHTA and CDR2 FQGNSA. Losses at the gene ends were 5 bases for V and 9 bases for J; bases not matched to a gene: 12. The CDR3 extends over 16 amino acids. CDR3 in amino acids: CASSQYSGRALGEQFF. The CDR3 DNA follows: TGTGCCAGCAGCCAATATAGCGGGAGGGCCTTGGGTGAGCAGTTCTTC.

The J gene is TRBJ2-7, the V gene TRBV5-6; D not resolved. Looked up from germline, CDR1 is SGHDT and CDR2 is YYEEEE. The ends were cut back, 5 bases at V and 2 bases at J, with 8 bases in the middle. The CDR3 is made up of 12 amino acids. CDR3 nucleotide sequence: TGTGCCAGCAGTCCAGGAACCTACGAGCAGTACTTC. Its translation is CASSPGTYEQYF. The full variable domain, rest sourced from reference TRBV5-6 and TRBJ2-7, is DAGVTQSPTHLIKTRGQQVTLRCSPKSGHDTVSWYQQALGQGPQFIFQYYEEEERQRGNFPDRFSGHQFPNYSSELNVNALLLGDSALYLCASSPGTYEQYFGPGTRLTVT.

CDR3: CAISSNRVEGGQPQHF. CDR3 nucleotides: TGTGCCATCAGCTCAAATAGGGTGGAGGGAGGTCAGCCCCAGCATTTT. The rearrangement joins TRBV10-3 to TRBJ1-5; D unresolved. CDR3 size: 16 residues. Germline V gene sequence: CDR1 ENHRY, CDR2 SYGVKD. V was clipped by 6 bases and J by 6 bases, with 21 bases between them.

The chain couples TRBV19 to TRBJ2-1; 7 bases match TRBD2. The germline V gene has CDR1 LNHDA and CDR2 SQIVND (reference sequence). The CDR3 covers 16 residues. J lost 5 bases, V lost 7 bases, and 14 bases had no gene match. The CDR3 is CASTPQGLAVNNEQFF. The DNA for the CDR3 is TGTGCCAGTACCCCTCAAGGGCTAGCGGTAAACAATGAGCAGTTCTTC. Based on the CDR3 plus reference TRBV19 and TRBJ2-1, the full variable domain is DGGITQSPKYLFRKEGQNVTLSCEQNLNHDAMYWYRQDPGQGLRLIYYSQIVNDFQKGDIAEGYSVSREKKESFPLTVTSAQKNPTAFYLCASTPQGLAVNNEQFFGPGTRLTVL.

V is TRBV18 and J is TRBJ1-6, with D maybe TRBD1 (6 bases). CDR3 length equals 15 residues. V lost 3 bases to trimming and J lost 5 bases, with 11 bases between them. Germline CDR1 and CDR2: KGHSH and LQKENI. The CDR3 DNA reads TGTGCCAGCTCACCTGAGTCAGGGGATAATTCACCCCTCCACTTT. Translated: CASSPESGDNSPLHF. Filled out from reference TRBV18 and TRBJ1-6, the complete variable domain reads NAGVMQNPRHLVRRRGQEARLRCSPMKGHSHVYWYRQLPEEGLKFMVYLQKENIIDESGMPKERFSAEFPKEGPSILRIQQVVRGDSAAYFCASSPESGDNSPLHFGNGTRLTVT.

The chain carries TRBV5-1 and TRBJ2-2; TRBD2 aligns across 11 bases. J gave up 4 bases and V 4 bases, and 3 bases lay outside the gene matches. Germline CDR1 SGHRS, CDR2 YFSETQ. The CDR3 extends over 15 amino acids. CDR3 DNA sequence: TGCGCCAGCAGCCCGGGACTAGCGGTCACCGGGGAGCTGTTTTTT. Protein product: CASSPGLAVTGELFF.

The J gene is TRBJ2-3, the V gene TRBV7-6; 8 bases are shared with TRBD2. The CDR3 consists of 17 residues. J lost 4 bases, V lost 2 bases, and 11 bases had no gene match. Germline CDR1 reads SGHVS; CDR2 reads FNYEAQ. The CDR3 DNA reads TGTGCCAGCAGCTTACCTACTAGCGGAATGGAGGCAGATACGCAGTATTTT. Encoded protein: CASSLPTSGMEADTQYF.

The chain uses TRBV4-1 and TRBJ2-1; TRBD1 aligns across 8 bases. The V segment lost 0 bases and the J segment 7 bases; nucleotides outside the gene matches: 11. CDR1 and CDR2 (germline): MGHRA, YSYEKL. This CDR3 contains 17 residues. The CDR3 reads CASSQEGSGGVRNEQFF. The CDR3 DNA is TGCGCCAGCAGCCAAGAAGGGTCAGGGGGCGTAAGGAATGAGCAGTTCTTC.

This clone turned up a few times. The V call is TRBV5-8, the J call TRBJ2-4; D might be TRBD1 (6 bases). Trimming took 2 bases from V and 1 from J, leaving 16 bases between them. Germline loops: CDR1 SGHTS, CDR2 YDEGEE. The CDR3 is 17 residues long. The CDR3 sequence: CASSFGDIGGAKNIQYF. CDR3 nucleotides: TGTGCCAGCAGCTTTGGGGACATCGGTGGGGCCAAAAACATTCAGTACTTC.